This TCR beta chain emerged from a study of T cells in Graves' hyperthyroidism and ophthalmopathy. This CDR3 is 18 amino acids long. Trimming pared 2 bases from V and 2 bases from J, leaving 19 bases between. Germline loops: CDR1 MNHEY, CDR2 SVGAGI. Regions amplified from RNA transcripts were the TCR beta CDR3 regions. The HTBI primer set served for first-round RT-PCR of the TCR CDR3. TCRdb reanalysed the multiplex PCR reads using MiXCR and keeps one entry per CDR3 protein. The sample lists 93,000 or so distinct CDR3 sequences; about half were seen once. Uncontrolled infection, other autoimmune disease, pregnancy and lactation each barred patients from inclusion.

The specimen sequenced was blood. This sequence was found in a man between 40 and 49 years old with Graves' hyperthyroidism. J is TRBJ2-1 and V is TRBV6-5; D ambiguous. The CDR3 protein is CASSYPTLGPPTYNEQFF. In nucleotides, the CDR3 is TGTGCCAGCAGTTACCCAACTTTGGGTCCGCCAACCTACAATGAGCAGTTCTTC.